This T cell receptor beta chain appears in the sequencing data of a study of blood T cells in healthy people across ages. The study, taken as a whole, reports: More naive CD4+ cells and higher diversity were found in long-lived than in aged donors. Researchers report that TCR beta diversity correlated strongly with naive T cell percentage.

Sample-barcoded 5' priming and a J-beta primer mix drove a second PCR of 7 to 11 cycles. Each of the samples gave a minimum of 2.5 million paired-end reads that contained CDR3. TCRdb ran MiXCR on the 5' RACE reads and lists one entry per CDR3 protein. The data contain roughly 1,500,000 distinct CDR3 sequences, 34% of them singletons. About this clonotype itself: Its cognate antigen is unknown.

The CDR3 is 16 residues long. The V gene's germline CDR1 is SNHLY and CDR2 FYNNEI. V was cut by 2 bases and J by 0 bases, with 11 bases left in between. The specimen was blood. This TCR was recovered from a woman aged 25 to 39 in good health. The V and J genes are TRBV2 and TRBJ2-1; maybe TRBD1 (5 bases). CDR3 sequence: CASSEPRQFSYNEQFF. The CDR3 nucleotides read TGTGCCAGCAGTGAACCGAGACAGTTCTCCTACAATGAGCAGTTCTTC. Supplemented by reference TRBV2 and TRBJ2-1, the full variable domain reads EPEVTQTPSHQVTQMGQEVILRCVPISNHLYFYWYRQILGQKVEFLVSFYNNEISEKSEIFDDQFSVERPDGSNFTLKIRSTKLEDSAMYFCASSEPRQFSYNEQFFGPGTRLTVL.